Listed below are T cell receptor beta chains from one sample, sequenced in a study of identical twins. TCRdb independently ran MiXCR on the 5' RACE reads; one entry per CDR3 protein. This table holds around 1.7 million distinct CDR3 sequences, 25% to 35% found once. Sequenced input: cord blood. All receptors derive from a newborn girl in good health. CDR3s include the opening cysteine and the closing phenylalanine or tryptophan. The D gene is left open where the match is weak. Not every row has a clone size; where given, it reads once, few, many or a size class.

d_gene	v_gene	abundance	j_gene	len	CDR3nt	CDR3aa
TRBD2	TRBV20-1	NA	TRBJ2-3	17	TGCAGTGCTAGTCAGACTAGCGGGATAAGCGGCACAGATACGCAGTATTTT	CSASQTSGISGTDTQYF
NA	TRBV25-1	few	TRBJ1-2	15	TGTGCCAGCAGTGAGGCTTTGGGACACCTCTATGGCTACACCTTC	CASSEALGHLYGYTF
NA	TRBV5-1	NA	TRBJ2-1	17	TGCGCCAGCAGCTTGTTGGGCGGGGCCGTCTCCTACAATGAGCAGTTCTTC	CASSLLGGAVSYNEQFF
TRBD1	TRBV29-1	many	TRBJ1-1	12	TGCAGCGTCCTTACAGGGGGCTCTGAAGCTTTCTTT	CSVLTGGSEAFF
NA	TRBV11-3	NA	TRBJ2-7	13	TGTGCCAGCAGCTTCTTGAAGGGCTACGAGCAGTACTTC	CASSFLKGYEQYF
NA	TRBV27	many	TRBJ1-6	14	TGTGCCAGCAGTTTGCGACAGAGTAATTCACCCCTCCACTTT	CASSLRQSNSPLHF
NA	TRBV12-3/TRBV12-4	NA	TRBJ2-1	19	TGTGCCAGCAGACCCACGACAAATCTGGACGGGAGATCCTACAATGAGCAGTTCTTC	CASRPTTNLDGRSYNEQFF
NA	TRBV6-2/TRBV6-3	few	TRBJ1-4	18	TGTGCCAGCAGTTACGCGGCGCGTGCACCCGCAACTAATGAAAAACTGTTTTTT	CASSYAARAPATNEKLFF
TRBD1	TRBV27	NA	TRBJ2-7	16	TGTGCCAGCAGTTTATCTATTCGGGACAGGAACTACGAGCAGTACTTC	CASSLSIRDRNYEQYF
TRBD2	TRBV9	few	TRBJ2-5	15	TGTGCCAGCAGCGTAGAAGCGGGGGTACAAGAGACCCAGTACTTC	CASSVEAGVQETQYF
TRBD2	TRBV19	NA	TRBJ2-1	17	TGTGCCAGTAGCGGCGCTACTAGCGGGAGGACCCCCTACCGGCAGTTCTTC	CASSGATSGRTPYRQFF